Listed below are T cell receptor beta chains from one sample, sequenced in a study of control samples from healthy donors and cancer patients. Data came from immunoSEQ multiplex PCR; TCRdb stores just in-frame clones and leaves some out. This sample has 250,000 to 300,000 clones; more than 65% occur once, and the top ten carry 13%. Sequenced: PBMCs. All receptors derive from an older woman with lung cancer. The conserved cysteine and the conserved F or W are not part of the CDR3 here. The order of the fields is CDR3 protein, V gene, CDR3 length, J gene.

ASSPGTPNARAF TRBV27 12 TRBJ1-1
ASSLSYEQF TRBV5-4 9 TRBJ2-1
ASSAQQAGGAEAF TRBV6-2/TRBV6-3 13 TRBJ1-1
ASSYSGVQY TRBV12-3/TRBV12-4 9 TRBJ2-4
ASSQTGIGYGYT TRBV6-2/TRBV6-3 12 TRBJ1-2
ATSKRAGGGDTQY TRBV24-1 13 TRBJ2-3
ASSDLRGFTDTQY TRBV7-8 13 TRBJ2-3
ASSLLTGGDGYT TRBV5-1 12 TRBJ1-2
ASSLLMNTEAF TRBV28 11 TRBJ1-1
ASSPNPPGNAEAF TRBV10-1 13 TRBJ1-1
SASPGQVASAPQH TRBV20-1 13 TRBJ1-5
ASSYSGGRNQPQH TRBV6-5 13 TRBJ1-5
ASSETGFTNYGYT TRBV2 13 TRBJ1-2
SVEEGADTQY TRBV29-1 10 TRBJ2-3
ASSFPATAYEQY TRBV11-1 12 TRBJ2-7
ASMGSSGANVLT TRBV3-1/TRBV3-2 12 TRBJ2-6
ASSLSTDYEQY TRBV12-3/TRBV12-4 11 TRBJ2-7
ASSVRTSGRYNEQF TRBV9 14 TRBJ2-1
ASSYGLGGSEEKLF TRBV6-5 14 TRBJ1-4
ASSEWDRVFNEQF TRBV2 13 TRBJ2-1
ASSLGLAGDEQY TRBV5-1 12 TRBJ2-7
ASSTRGNTEAF TRBV2 11 TRBJ1-1
ASSLASGEVVGEQF TRBV27 14 TRBJ2-1
ASSFLGGENQPQH TRBV28 13 TRBJ1-5
ASRSAVGSSYNEQF TRBV5-1 14 TRBJ2-1
ASSLGVGQPYEQY TRBV7-2 13 TRBJ2-7
ASSPAVGRSNQPQH TRBV11-2 14 TRBJ1-5
ASSLNSQGYGYT TRBV11-2 12 TRBJ1-2
ASSWTATNYGYT TRBV5-6 12 TRBJ1-2
ASSTSSGTLFWGEQF TRBV6-2/TRBV6-3 15 TRBJ2-1
ASSVGLADYEQY TRBV9 12 TRBJ2-7
ASSEASSQAYEQY TRBV2 13 TRBJ2-7
ASSGSYGYT TRBV2 9 TRBJ1-2
ASRGQDGDYT TRBV28 10 TRBJ1-2
ASRVAGGIQY TRBV7-8 10 TRBJ2-4
ASSGPGQGETQY TRBV5-1 12 TRBJ2-5
ASSPNPGGETQY TRBV18 12 TRBJ2-5
ASSFPSGKPNTGELF TRBV7-9 15 TRBJ2-2
ASSYAENTIY TRBV2 10 TRBJ1-3
ASTRERNTGELF TRBV6-6 12 TRBJ2-2
ASSATSVTYNEQF TRBV5-1 13 TRBJ2-1
ASSPPGQGPGANVLT TRBV5-4 15 TRBJ2-6
ASSPSLASEQY TRBV6-5 11 TRBJ2-7
ASSLMAYSNQPQH TRBV27 13 TRBJ1-5
ASRRGQSYQETQY TRBV6-5 13 TRBJ2-5